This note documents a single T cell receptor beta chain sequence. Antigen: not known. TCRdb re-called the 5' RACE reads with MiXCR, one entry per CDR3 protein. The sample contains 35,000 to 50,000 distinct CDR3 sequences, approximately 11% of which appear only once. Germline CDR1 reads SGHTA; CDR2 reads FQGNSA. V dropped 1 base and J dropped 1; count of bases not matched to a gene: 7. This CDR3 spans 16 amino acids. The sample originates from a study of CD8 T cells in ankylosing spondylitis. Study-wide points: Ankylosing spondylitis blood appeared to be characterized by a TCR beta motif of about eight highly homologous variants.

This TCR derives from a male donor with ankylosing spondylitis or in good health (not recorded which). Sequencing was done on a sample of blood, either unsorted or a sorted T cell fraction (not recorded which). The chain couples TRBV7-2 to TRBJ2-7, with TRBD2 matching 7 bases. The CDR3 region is CASSLVIVAGSYEQYF. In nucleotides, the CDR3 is TGTGCCAGCAGCTTAGTGATAGTAGCGGGTTCCTACGAGCAGTACTTC.